This record looks at one T cell receptor (beta chain) sequence and its context. The sample is drawn from a study of response to subunit inactivated influenza vaccine. CDR1 and CDR2 from the germline V gene are LGHDT and YNNKEL (reference sequence). Trimming removed 1 base at V and 7 bases at J, with 11 bases between. The CDR3 is made up of 15 amino acids. TCRdb reanalysed the RT-PCR reads using MiXCR and keeps one entry per CDR3 protein. This table has roughly 500,000 distinct CDR3 sequences, about 17% appearing once. The sample in question was CD4+ T cells sorted from PBMCs, obtained less than 30 months after vaccination. The chain uses TRBV3-1 and TRBJ1-6; D not resolved. The clonotype was recovered from a man between 45 and 75 years old who received an inactivated influenza vaccine. The CDR3 DNA is TGTGCCAGCAGCCAAGGGGCAGGAAAGAATTCACCCCTCCACTTT. Amino acids: CASSQGAGKNSPLHF.